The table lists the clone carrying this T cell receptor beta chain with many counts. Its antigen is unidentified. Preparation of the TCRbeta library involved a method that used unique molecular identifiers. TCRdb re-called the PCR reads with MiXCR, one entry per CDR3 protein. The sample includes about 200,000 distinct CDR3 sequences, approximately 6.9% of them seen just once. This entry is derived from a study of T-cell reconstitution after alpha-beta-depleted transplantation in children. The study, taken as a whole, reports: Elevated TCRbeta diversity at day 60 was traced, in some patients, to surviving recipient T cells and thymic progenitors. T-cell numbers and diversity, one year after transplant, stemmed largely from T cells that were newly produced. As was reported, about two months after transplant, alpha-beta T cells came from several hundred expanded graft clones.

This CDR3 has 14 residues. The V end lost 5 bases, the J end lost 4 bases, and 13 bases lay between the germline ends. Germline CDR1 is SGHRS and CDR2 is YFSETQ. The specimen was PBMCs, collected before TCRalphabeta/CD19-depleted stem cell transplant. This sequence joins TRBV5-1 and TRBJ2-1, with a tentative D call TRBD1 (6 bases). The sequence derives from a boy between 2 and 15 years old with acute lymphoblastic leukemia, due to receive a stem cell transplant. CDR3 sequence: CASRSDTGYNEQFF. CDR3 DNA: TGCGCCAGCAGGTCAGATACAGGGTACAATGAGCAGTTCTTC.